The sequence of this TCR beta chain was determined in a study of technical replicates of blood from several donors. Sequencing was performed with immunoSEQ multiplex PCR; in TCRdb, only in-frame clones are kept and a portion is missing. This sample yields about 81,000 clones, of which less than 95% are seen a single time; roughly 0.25% belongs to the top ten. The source of this sequence is a human donor in good health. Sequenced input: T cells isolated from PBMCs.

The CDR3 nucleotides are TGTGCCAGCAGTCCTCAAGGGGTTGGCACTGAAGCTTTCTTT. Its protein is CASSPQGVGTEAFF. This rearrangement joins TRBV27 to TRBJ1-1; D is possibly TRBD1 (5 bases). The CDR3 length is 14 residues. The germline gives CDR1 MNHEY, CDR2 SMNVEV (reference sequence). V dropped 5 bases and J dropped 4 bases, with 14 bases sitting between them.